The 9 T cell receptor beta chains in this list originate from one sample, sequenced in a study of cytotoxic CD8 clonotypes in ibrutinib-treated CLL. Sequencing used immunoSEQ multiplex PCR; TCRdb keeps in-frame clones, though not all of them. Of some 150,000 clones listed, roughly 77% are singletons. Source: PBMCs, taken after 12 months of ibrutinib treatment. These receptors originate from a human donor with chronic lymphocytic leukemia.

Written as DNA, the CDR3 is TGTGCCAGCAGCCGCACTCGCTATGGCTACACCTTC. Translating it yields CASSRTRYGYTF. The V gene is TRBV6-5, the J gene TRBJ1-2; D unclear. The V gene lost 6 bases and the J gene lost 4 bases, with 9 bases spanning the gap. The CDR3 is made up of 12 amino acids. CDR1 MNHEY and CDR2 SVGAGI come from the germline V gene.

The chain couples TRBV27 to TRBJ1-2; possibly TRBD1 for D (5 bases). V gave up 7 bases and J gave up 3 bases, with 15 bases separating them. Per the germline V gene, CDR1 is MNHEY and CDR2 is SMNVEV (reference sequence). This CDR3 has 14 amino acids. As DNA, the CDR3 is TGTGCCAGCACCCCCGCAGGGTACGACTATGGCTACACCTTC. Translation: CASTPAGYDYGYTF.

CDR3: CASSYRQGGEKLFF. CDR3 DNA: TGTGCCAGCAGTTACCGACAGGGAGGTGAAAAACTGTTTTTT. V and J are TRBV6-5 and TRBJ1-4; 7 positions agree with TRBD1. The germline CDR1 and CDR2 sequences are MNHEY and SVGAGI. With 2 bases clipped from V and 7 bases from J, the junction kept 4 bases outside the gene matches. The CDR3 spans 14 residues.

In this sample, this clone turned up a few times. The rearrangement links TRBV9 to TRBJ2-3; D is perhaps TRBD1 (5 bases). The germline gives CDR1 SGDLS, CDR2 YYNGEE. The CDR3 covers 15 residues. V lost 0 bases to trimming and J lost 0 bases, with 8 bases between them. The CDR3 DNA follows: TGTGCCAGCAGCGTAGTGGGGCAGAGCACAGATACGCAGTATTTT. Amino acids: CASSVVGQSTDTQYF.

J is TRBJ1-1 and V is TRBV6-6; D remains unclear. The CDR3 contains 11 residues. The V and J ends lost 8 bases and 2 bases respectively, with 6 bases between them. The germline V gene has CDR1 MNHNY and CDR2 SVGAGI (reference sequence). The CDR3 protein is CASLENTEAFF. The CDR3 DNA follows: TGTGCCAGCCTAGAAAACACTGAAGCTTTCTTT.

The V gene is TRBV18, the J gene TRBJ2-5; 8 bases line up with TRBD2. CDR1 KGHSH and CDR2 LQKENI come from the germline V gene. Trimming cost V 5 bases and J 4 bases; bases outside gene matches: 6. The CDR3 runs 14 residues. This chain's CDR3 is CASSSTSEGETQYF. In DNA, the CDR3 is TGTGCCAGCTCATCGACTAGCGAAGGAGAGACCCAGTACTTC.

V usage is TRBV30 and J usage is TRBJ2-6; D unresolved. This CDR3 comprises 13 residues. Trimming left V 2 bases short and J 4 bases short, with 6 bases between. The germline gives CDR1 GTSNPN, CDR2 SVGIG (reference sequence). CDR3 region: CAWSPPGANVLTF. The CDR3 DNA sequence: TGTGCCTGGAGTCCCCCCGGGGCCAACGTCCTGACTTTC.

The chain is built from TRBV7-8 and TRBJ2-3; TRBD2 agrees at 7 bases. CDR1 and CDR2 from the germline V gene are SGHVS and FQNEAQ. V was pared by 7 bases and J by 0 bases, with 7 bases of the junction left unmatched. The CDR3 loop spans 15 amino acids. CDR3 nucleotides: TGTGCCAGCAACCCACTAGCGACTAGCACAGATACGCAGTATTTT. Translated: CASNPLATSTDTQYF.

This chain links TRBV6-5 with TRBJ2-7; maybe TRBD2 (7 bases). In germline, CDR1 is MNHEY, CDR2 SVGAGI. The CDR3 is made up of 16 amino acids. Trimming pared 4 bases from V and 7 bases from J, leaving 23 bases between. Here the CDR3 DNA reads TGTGCCAGCAGTTTCGAGGGGGGGCGGATAGTGAGGGAGCAGTACTTC. Protein sequence: CASSFEGGRIVREQYF.